The clone carrying this T cell receptor (beta chain) is medium-sized by share. As yet, its antigen is unknown. Source study methods: It was from CDR3 differences across clinicopathological groups that a distant-metastasis classifier for papillary thyroid cancer was built. MiXCR was used by TCRdb to re-call the PCR reads. The V and J calls follow TCRdb's processing rather than the paper's. The sample lists tens of thousands of clones, 20% to 25% occurring once. This record belongs to a study of metastatic and nonmetastatic thyroid tumors. Study overall: Both malignant and benign thyroid patients supplied peripheral blood and tumor or nodule tissue samples, across which the repertoires of these patients were then compared. Study-wide results and caveats: As reported, TCR beta diversity in blood and tumor was significantly higher in malignant thyroid tumors than in benign nodules.

The CDR3 is 11 residues long. The germline CDR1 and CDR2 sequences are LNHDA and SQIVND (reference sequence). V was pared by 4 bases and J by 5 bases, with 5 bases between. All patients were untreated before thyroid surgery. The chain combines TRBV19 with TRBJ2-5; D is uncertain. This receptor was taken from a female donor with papillary thyroid cancer or a benign thyroid nodule (not recorded which). Some clones in this sample may be carry-over from other donors' samples. Source material: blood. CDR3 sequence reads: CASSTSETQYF. DNA for the CDR3: TGTGCCAGTAGTACGTCGGAGACCCAGTACTTC. Complete variable domain (other parts from reference TRBV19 and TRBJ2-5): DGGITQSPKYLFRKEGQNVTLSCEQNLNHDAMYWYRQDPGQGLRLIYYSQIVNDFQKGDIAEGYSVSREKKESFPLTVTSAQKNPTAFYLCASSTSETQYFGPGTRLLVL.